This TCR beta chain was observed in a study of blood T cell repertoires in COVID-19. Looking at the study overall: The United States, Italy and Spain were the sources of the acute and convalescent COVID-19 samples. The cDNA or gDNA used as material had been derived from T cells, B-cell-depleted T cells, or PBMCs.

In the original analysis: By means of reference gene primer amplification, nucleated cell counts were estimated. Repertoires were generated with immunoSEQ multiplex PCR, while TCRdb's copy carries only in-frame clones and drops some. For V, J and clone size, that table is used; D and trimming come from the DNA. Altogether 150,000 to 200,000 clones are present, around 88% being singletons, with the ten largest covering over 4.5%. The CDR3 spans 15 residues. J was trimmed by 10 bases and V by 5 bases; bases with no gene match: 7. The germline V gene has CDR1 MDHEN and CDR2 SYDVKM. This sequence was found in a human donor in a cohort sampled during active COVID-19. Sample: peripheral blood. The rearrangement joins TRBV28 to TRBJ2-1, with TRBD2 matching over 14 bases. CDR3 region: CASSRGLAGEDEQFF. CDR3 in DNA: TGTGCCAGCAGTAGGGGACTAGCGGGAGAGGACGAGCAGTTCTTC.